This T cell receptor (beta chain) was profiled in a study of blood T cells in healthy people across ages. Study results and caveats: Since the PBMCs were unsorted, naive and antigen-experienced cells could not be conclusively compared. Both naive CD4+ cell counts and diversity were greater in long-lived donors than in aged donors.

For the second PCR, which ran for about 6 to 12 cycles, a sample-barcoded 5' primer and a J-beta primer mix were used. TCRdb re-called the 5' RACE reads with MiXCR, one entry per CDR3 protein. This table holds under 700,000 distinct CDR3 sequences, 24% found once. The V gene's germline CDR1 is LGHDT and CDR2 YNNKEL (reference sequence). V was pared by 2 bases and J by 3 bases, with 1 base between. The CDR3 runs 11 residues. As to this clonotype: No antigen is known for it.

The same sample was also studied in work on T cells of mothers and their children. That work states: Input to cDNA synthesis comprised all extracted RNA, at a ratio of 1.5 ug per 15 ul. Related pairs of mothers and children showed slightly higher, non-significant overlap versus unrelated pairs.

Sample: blood. The sequence was collected from a boy aged 5-17 years in good health. The chain couples TRBV3-1 to TRBJ1-1; no definite D call. CDR3 nucleotide sequence: TGTGCCAGCAGCCAATACACTGAAGCTTTCTTT. Translation: CASSQYTEAFF.